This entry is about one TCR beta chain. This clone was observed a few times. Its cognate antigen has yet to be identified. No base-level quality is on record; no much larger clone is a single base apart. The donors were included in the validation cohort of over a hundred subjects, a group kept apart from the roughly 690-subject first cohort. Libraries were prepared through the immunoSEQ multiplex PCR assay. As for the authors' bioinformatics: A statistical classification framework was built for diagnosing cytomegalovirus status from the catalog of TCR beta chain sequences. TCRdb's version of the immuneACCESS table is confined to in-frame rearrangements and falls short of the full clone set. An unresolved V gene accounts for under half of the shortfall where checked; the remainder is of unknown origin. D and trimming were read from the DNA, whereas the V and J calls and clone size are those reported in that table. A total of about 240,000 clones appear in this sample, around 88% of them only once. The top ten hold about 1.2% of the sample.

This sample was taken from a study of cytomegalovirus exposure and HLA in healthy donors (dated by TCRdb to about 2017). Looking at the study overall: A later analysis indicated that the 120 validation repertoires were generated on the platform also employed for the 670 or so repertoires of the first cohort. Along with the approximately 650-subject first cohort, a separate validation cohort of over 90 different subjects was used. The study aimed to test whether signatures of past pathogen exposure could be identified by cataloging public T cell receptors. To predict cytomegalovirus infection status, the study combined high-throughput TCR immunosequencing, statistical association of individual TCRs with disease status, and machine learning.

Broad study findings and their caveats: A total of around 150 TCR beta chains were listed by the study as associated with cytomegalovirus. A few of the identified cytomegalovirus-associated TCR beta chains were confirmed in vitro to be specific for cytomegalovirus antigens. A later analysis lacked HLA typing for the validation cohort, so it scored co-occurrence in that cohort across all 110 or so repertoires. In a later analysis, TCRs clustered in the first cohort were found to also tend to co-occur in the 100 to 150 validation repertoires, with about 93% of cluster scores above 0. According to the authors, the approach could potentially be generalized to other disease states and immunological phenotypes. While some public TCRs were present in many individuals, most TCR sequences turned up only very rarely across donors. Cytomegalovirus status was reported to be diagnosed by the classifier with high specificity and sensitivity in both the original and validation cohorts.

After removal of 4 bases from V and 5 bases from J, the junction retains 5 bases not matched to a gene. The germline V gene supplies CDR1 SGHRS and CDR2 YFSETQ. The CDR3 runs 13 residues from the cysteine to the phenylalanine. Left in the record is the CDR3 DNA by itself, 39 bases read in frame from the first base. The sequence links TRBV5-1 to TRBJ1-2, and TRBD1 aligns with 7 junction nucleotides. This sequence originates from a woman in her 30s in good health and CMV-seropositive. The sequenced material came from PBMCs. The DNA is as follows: TGCGCCAGCAGCCCAGGGGGAGAATATGGCTACACCTTC. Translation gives CASSPGGEYGYTF.